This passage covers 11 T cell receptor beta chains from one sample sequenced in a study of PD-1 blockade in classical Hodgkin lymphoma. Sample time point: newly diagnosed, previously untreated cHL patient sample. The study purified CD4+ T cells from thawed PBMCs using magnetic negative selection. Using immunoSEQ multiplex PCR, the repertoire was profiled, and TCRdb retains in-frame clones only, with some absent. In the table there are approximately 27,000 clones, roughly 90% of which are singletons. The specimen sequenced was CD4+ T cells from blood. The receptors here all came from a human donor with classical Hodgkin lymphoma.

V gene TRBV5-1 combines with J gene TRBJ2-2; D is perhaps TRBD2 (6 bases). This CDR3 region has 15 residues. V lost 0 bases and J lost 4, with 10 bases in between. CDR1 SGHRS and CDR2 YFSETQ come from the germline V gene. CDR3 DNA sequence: TGCGCCAGCAGCTTGGCGGGAGTTGGCACCGGGGAGCTGTTTTTT. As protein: CASSLAGVGTGELFF.

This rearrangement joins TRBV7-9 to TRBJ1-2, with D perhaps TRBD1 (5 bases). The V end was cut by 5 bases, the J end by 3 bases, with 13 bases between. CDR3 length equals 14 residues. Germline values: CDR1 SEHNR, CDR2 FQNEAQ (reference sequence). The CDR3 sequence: CASSPGTWDYGYTF. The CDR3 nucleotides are TGTGCCAGCAGCCCCGGGACGTGGGACTATGGCTACACCTTC.

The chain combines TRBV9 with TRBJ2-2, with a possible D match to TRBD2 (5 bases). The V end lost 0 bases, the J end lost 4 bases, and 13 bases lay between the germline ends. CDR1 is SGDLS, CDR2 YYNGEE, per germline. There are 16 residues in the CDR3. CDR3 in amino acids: CASSVAVVAGTGELFF. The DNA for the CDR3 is TGTGCCAGCAGCGTAGCGGTAGTGGCGGGCACCGGGGAGCTGTTTTTT.

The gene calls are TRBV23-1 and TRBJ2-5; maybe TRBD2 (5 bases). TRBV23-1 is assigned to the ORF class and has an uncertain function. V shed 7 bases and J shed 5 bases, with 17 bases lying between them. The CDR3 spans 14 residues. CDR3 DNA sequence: TGCGCCAGCAAGAAAACTAGGACCCGGGAGACCCAGTACTTC. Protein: CASKKTRTRETQYF.

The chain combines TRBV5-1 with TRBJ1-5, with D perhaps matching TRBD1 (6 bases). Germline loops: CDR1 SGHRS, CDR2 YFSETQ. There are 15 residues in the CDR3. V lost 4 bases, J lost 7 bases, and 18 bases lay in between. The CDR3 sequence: CASSLDGGRLQPQHF. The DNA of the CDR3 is TGCGCCAGCAGCCTTGACGGGGGCAGGTTACAGCCCCAGCATTTT.

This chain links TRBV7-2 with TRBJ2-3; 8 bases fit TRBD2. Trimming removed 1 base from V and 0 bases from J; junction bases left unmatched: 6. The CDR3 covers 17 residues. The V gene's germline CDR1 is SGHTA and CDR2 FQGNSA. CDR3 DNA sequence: TGTGCCAGCAGCTTAGAGTGGCGGGGGGTTAGCACAGATACGCAGTATTTT. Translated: CASSLEWRGVSTDTQYF.

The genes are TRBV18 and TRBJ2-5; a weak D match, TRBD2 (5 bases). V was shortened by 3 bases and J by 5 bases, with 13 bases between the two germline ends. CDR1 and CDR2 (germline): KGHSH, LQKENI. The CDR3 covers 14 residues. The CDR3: CASSPRGGRETQYF. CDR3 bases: TGTGCCAGCTCACCTCGCGGCGGGCGGGAGACCCAGTACTTC.

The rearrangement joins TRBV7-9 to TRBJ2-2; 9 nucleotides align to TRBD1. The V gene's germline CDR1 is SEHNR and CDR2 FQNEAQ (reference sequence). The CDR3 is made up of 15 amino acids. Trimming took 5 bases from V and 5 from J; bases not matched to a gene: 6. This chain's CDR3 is CASSGQGSVTGELFF. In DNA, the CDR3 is TGTGCCAGCAGCGGACAGGGGTCCGTAACCGGGGAGCTGTTTTTT.

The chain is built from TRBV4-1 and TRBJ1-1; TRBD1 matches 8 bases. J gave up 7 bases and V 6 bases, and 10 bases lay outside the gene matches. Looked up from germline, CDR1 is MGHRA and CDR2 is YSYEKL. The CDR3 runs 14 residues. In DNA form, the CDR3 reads TGCGCCAGCAGGGATGGACGACAGGGGATTGAAGCTTTCTTT. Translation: CASRDGRQGIEAFF.

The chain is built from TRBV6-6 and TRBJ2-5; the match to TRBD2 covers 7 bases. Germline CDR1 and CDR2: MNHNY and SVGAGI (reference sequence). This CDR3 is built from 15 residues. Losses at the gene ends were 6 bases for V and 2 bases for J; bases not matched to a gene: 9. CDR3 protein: CASRDGGRGQETQYF. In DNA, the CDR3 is TGTGCCAGCAGGGACGGGGGGAGGGGACAAGAGACCCAGTACTTC.

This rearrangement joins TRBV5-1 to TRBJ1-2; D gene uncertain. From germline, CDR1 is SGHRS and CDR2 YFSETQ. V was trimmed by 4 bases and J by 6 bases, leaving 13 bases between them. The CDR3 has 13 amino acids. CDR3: CASSQQRLDGYTF. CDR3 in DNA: TGCGCCAGCAGCCAACAAAGGCTGGATGGCTACACCTTC.